These T cell receptor beta chains were read from a single sample in a study of response to subunit inactivated influenza vaccine. TCRdb re-analysed the RT-PCR reads in MiXCR, keeping a single row per CDR3 protein. The sample has about 650,000 distinct CDR3 sequences; 15% to 19% are singletons. The input for sequencing was PBMCs from blood, taken 11 to 12 days after vaccination. The source is a man aged 50-60 years who received an inactivated influenza vaccine. Both conserved end residues are trimmed from each CDR3. The D gene is left open where the match is weak. Not every row has a clone size; where given, it reads once, few, many or a size class.

v_gene	d_gene	j_gene	abundance	CDR3aa
TRBV18	-	TRBJ2-7	-	ASSPRATVTGAREQY
TRBV18	-	TRBJ2-1	-	ASSPGAGRRDEQF
TRBV12-3/TRBV12-4	-	TRBJ1-1	-	ASSFVRGFGEAF
TRBV20-1	TRBD1	TRBJ2-7	-	SARDPGQGSGQY
TRBV12-3/TRBV12-4	TRBD2	TRBJ2-7	many	ASRLAGDSYEQY
TRBV5-1	-	TRBJ2-3	few	ASSLAGRTSTDTQY
TRBV7-2	-	TRBJ2-5	-	ASSSSGDRNPETQY
TRBV12-3/TRBV12-4	-	TRBJ2-5	-	ASRSSWGETQY
TRBV29-1	-	TRBJ2-2	many	SVESDTGELF
TRBV5-1	TRBD1	TRBJ2-6	-	ASSAAGTGLSGANVLT
TRBV7-2	TRBD2	TRBJ2-7	few	ASSPRTSGSLYEQY
TRBV12-3/TRBV12-4	TRBD1	TRBJ1-2	once	ASSFLPGQGVIGYT
TRBV6-4	TRBD2	TRBJ2-3	few	ASKVGSGADTQY
TRBV4-3	-	TRBJ2-2	-	ASSQDGFSPQTGTGELF
TRBV11-2	-	TRBJ1-1	few	ASSLGEGFAAF
TRBV6-2/TRBV6-3	TRBD2	TRBJ2-7	-	ASRPSGEGTYEQY
TRBV11-3	TRBD2	TRBJ2-1	few	ASSLVTSGRDEQF
TRBV7-3	TRBD2	TRBJ2-3	few	ASSPTSAADTQY
TRBV27	-	TRBJ2-2	few	ASSPRWNTGELF
TRBV3-1	TRBD1	TRBJ1-2	-	ASSQGLRDSYGYT
TRBV4-1	TRBD2	TRBJ2-5	many	ASSPIGLAGVAQY
TRBV28	TRBD1	TRBJ2-7	few	ASSLLGTAAYEQY
TRBV24-1	-	TRBJ2-2	few	ATSDQLTSTNTGELF
TRBV7-2	TRBD2	TRBJ2-1	-	ASSSRGGARNEQF
TRBV6-1	TRBD2	TRBJ2-1	few	ASRGFGAGGYNEQF
TRBV19	-	TRBJ2-1	few	ASSISGYEQF
TRBV2	-	TRBJ2-5	few	ASSDKVIVGTQY
TRBV12-3/TRBV12-4	-	TRBJ1-1	few	ASGADRRTEAF
TRBV6-2/TRBV6-3	-	TRBJ1-5	few	ASSSLGVEQPQH
TRBV20-1	-	TRBJ2-7	-	SASIPSYEQY
TRBV28	-	TRBJ2-7	-	ASSTPKETSYEQY
TRBV12-3/TRBV12-4	-	TRBJ1-1	few	ASSAGQNPAEAF
TRBV5-1	-	TRBJ1-4	few	ASSGSTNEKLF
TRBV2	-	TRBJ2-7	-	ASNGGGFSYEQY
TRBV5-1	-	TRBJ2-4	-	ASSYAGDSWDIQY
TRBV5-1	TRBD1	TRBJ2-7	few	ASSAGQGRGEQY
TRBV10-3	-	TRBJ2-7	-	AISEGPVYEQY
TRBV9	TRBD2	TRBJ2-2	many	ASSASGANTGELF
TRBV7-2	TRBD1	TRBJ2-7	many	ASRSRQGPYEQY
TRBV5-1	-	TRBJ2-7	-	ASSPVGGQYEQY
TRBV7-2	-	TRBJ2-4	many	ASSLDWGDIQY
TRBV5-1	TRBD1	TRBJ2-7	-	ASTKDRQSSYEQY
TRBV10-3	-	TRBJ1-2	-	AISEGAGYGYT
TRBV28	-	TRBJ1-2	once	ASSLYKVEVNYGYT
TRBV12-3/TRBV12-4	-	TRBJ2-3	-	ASSPDSGDTQY
TRBV4-3	-	TRBJ1-2	few	ASSQDQGIRPGYT
TRBV3-1	-	TRBJ2-1	-	ASSQDWRDGQF
TRBV7-6	TRBD2	TRBJ2-2	-	ASMSSGRGGGELF
TRBV28	TRBD2	TRBJ2-7	many	ASSSGGAGSYEQY
TRBV7-2	TRBD2	TRBJ2-3	few	ASSPRTSGGDITQY
TRBV10-3	-	TRBJ2-7	-	AISEGTALGYEQY